A selection of T cell receptor beta chains follows, all from one sample in a study of identical twins. Each CDR3 protein is one row after TCRdb ran MiXCR on the 5' RACE reads. The sample lists about 690,000 distinct CDR3 sequences; 21% were seen once. This sample was shared with a second study, whose subject was T cells expressing NK-cell markers.

The sequencing sample was made of PBMCs. These receptors originate from a woman between 18 and 29 years old in good health. Both conserved end residues are part of each CDR3. The D gene is left open where the match is weak.

v_call	d_call	j_call	cdr3_aa
TRBV20-1	NA	TRBJ1-4	CSACPSGNGEKLFF
TRBV12-3/TRBV12-4	NA	TRBJ1-3	CASSLEGPNPLLF
TRBV12-3/TRBV12-4	NA	TRBJ2-2	CASTSGSRITGELFF
TRBV12-3/TRBV12-4	NA	TRBJ1-6	CASSANSYNSPLHF
TRBV11-2	TRBD2	TRBJ2-5	CASSLGRLGTRHQETQYF
TRBV23-1	NA	TRBJ1-4	CASGAHRTATNEKLFF
TRBV12-3/TRBV12-4	NA	TRBJ1-4	CASRNRNEKLFF
TRBV20-1	NA	TRBJ1-5	CSAYPGGNQPQHF
TRBV12-3/TRBV12-4	TRBD1	TRBJ2-1	CASRSTGDNEQFF
TRBV29-1	NA	TRBJ1-5	CSVGEGHQPQHF
TRBV29-1	TRBD2	TRBJ2-7	CSVAEGSGRSPQYF
TRBV20-1	TRBD2	TRBJ2-1	CSALAGAVYNEQFF